This TCR beta chain was identified during a study of CD8 T cells in Susac syndrome. Germline assignment: CDR1 DFQATT and CDR2 SNEGSKA (reference sequence). The CDR3 runs 16 residues. Trimming shortened V by 0 bases and J by 2 bases, and 14 bases separated the two germline ends. It was with random hexamers that 0.5 to 1 ug RNA was reverse transcribed. From the immunoSEQ multiplex PCR reads, TCRdb called clonotypes with MiXCR, one entry per CDR3 protein. This sample has some 110,000 distinct CDR3 sequences, with roughly 93% found just once. What was sequenced was CD4+ T cells from PBMCs. This receptor was obtained from a human donor with multiple sclerosis. The V gene is TRBV20-1, the J gene TRBJ1-3; the D gene is possibly TRBD1 (5 bases). CDR3 protein: CSARDPLAGTGNTIYF. In DNA form, the CDR3 reads TGCAGTGCTAGAGATCCCCTCGCAGGGACTGGAAACACCATATATTTT.